The subject of this entry is one T cell receptor (beta chain). As yet, its antigen is unknown. These data are taken from a study of CD8+ T cells in alopecia areata. Study overall: Tofacitinib administration persisted for 6 to 18 months, succeeded by 6 months off drug. Study-level results: Mouse data revealed clearer TCR sharing than patient data did, a gap possibly tied to HLA. For lesional scalp, especially alopecia totalis/universalis, clonality was higher than in normal scalp.

Trimming cost V 6 bases and J 4 bases, with 15 bases left between them. The CDR3 is made up of 14 amino acids. CDR1 is SQVTM, CDR2 ANQGSEA, per germline. RNA, once extracted, was reverse transcribed into cDNA for use as the sequencing template. Assay: immunoSEQ multiplex PCR; the TCRdb copy retains only in-frame clones and omits some. Found here are 55,000 to 70,000 clones, around half of them singletons; the top ten hold roughly 17%. This chain joins TRBV29-1 and TRBJ2-2; D tentatively fits TRBD1 or TRBD2 (5 bases each). The starting material was CD8+ T cells sorted from blood, obtained at week 0. The sequence was collected from a human donor with alopecia areata. Here the CDR3 reads CSVAQGRGTGELFF. The CDR3, as DNA: TGCAGCGTCGCTCAGGGACGAGGCACCGGGGAGCTGTTTTTT.